The 26 T cell receptor beta chains presented below share a single source sample, sequenced in a study of blood T cell repertoires in COVID-19. The table came from immunoSEQ multiplex PCR; TCRdb's copy has only in-frame clones and leaves some out. The profile shows about 300,000 clones, 80% to 90% of them singletons. The sequenced material came from PBMCs or T cells enriched from blood (not recorded which). Receptor source: a man aged 30-40 years who had recovered from COVID-19.

This CDR3 reads CASSLARGRGNSPLHF. CDR3 DNA: TGTGCCAGCAGCTTGGCCAGGGGTAGGGGTAATTCACCCCTCCACTTT. The V and J genes are TRBV5-4 and TRBJ1-6; the D gene is possibly TRBD1 (6 bases). The CDR3 length is 16 residues. The V gene's germline CDR1 is SGHNT and CDR2 YYREEE (reference sequence). V shed 0 bases and J shed 6 bases, with 13 bases lying between them.

The chain carries TRBV11-2 and TRBJ1-2; the match to TRBD1 covers 8 bases. The V gene end was trimmed by 4 bases and the J gene end by 4 bases; junction bases not matched to a gene: 8. CDR1 and CDR2 from the germline V gene are SGHAT and FQNNGV. The CDR3 extends over 15 amino acids. CDR3 in amino acids: CASSSPGQAVYGYTF. DNA for the CDR3: TGTGCCAGCAGCTCACCGGGACAGGCAGTCTATGGCTACACCTTC.

J is TRBJ2-1 and V is TRBV7-6; D possibly corresponds to TRBD1 (6 bases). Per germline, CDR1 SGHVS and CDR2 FNYEAQ. The CDR3 has 15 residues. V gave up 1 base and J gave up 2 bases, with 9 bases separating them. CDR3 DNA: TGTGCCAGCAGCTTAGGCAGACAGGCCTACAATGAGCAGTTCTTC. Its translation is CASSLGRQAYNEQFF.

The chain joins TRBV7-9 to TRBJ1-5, with D possibly TRBD1 on 5 matching bases. Between the trimmed V and J ends, which lost 4 bases and 2 bases, there was a span of 9 bases. CDR1 is SEHNR and CDR2 is FQNEAQ in the germline V gene (reference sequence). The CDR3 has 14 residues. The CDR3 here is CASSWDLGNQPQHF. DNA for the CDR3: TGTGCCAGCAGCTGGGACTTGGGCAATCAGCCCCAGCATTTT. Drawing the rest from reference TRBV7-9 and TRBJ1-5, the complete variable domain is DTGVSQNPRHKITKRGQNVTFRCDPISEHNRLYWYRQTLGQGPEFLTYFQNEAQLEKSRLLSDRFSAERPKGSFSTLEIQRTEQGDSAMYLCASSWDLGNQPQHFGDGTRLSIL.

This clone was seen a handful of times. The chain combines TRBV6-4 with TRBJ2-3; 8 positions match TRBD2. Germline V gene data show CDR1 as MRHNA and CDR2 as SNTAGT. The CDR3 has 17 amino acids. The junction had 11 bases not matched to a gene; V was cut back by 2 bases and J by 4 bases. The CDR3 loop reads CASSDKASGGGADTQYF. The CDR3 nucleotides are TGTGCCAGCAGTGACAAAGCCAGCGGGGGAGGGGCAGATACGCAGTATTTT.

The genes are TRBV18 and TRBJ2-7; TRBD1 matches at 7 bases. The CDR3 totals 16 residues. The germline gives CDR1 KGHSH, CDR2 LQKENI. V lost 0 bases and J lost 2; bases outside the gene matches: 7. The CDR3 here is CASSPPNRDSTYEQYF. CDR3 DNA: TGTGCCAGCTCACCACCAAATCGGGACAGCACCTACGAGCAGTACTTC.

The CDR3 region is CASSLFTGDRSTDTQYF. For the CDR3, the DNA is TGTGCCAGCAGTTTATTCACAGGGGACAGAAGCACAGATACGCAGTATTTT. This chain uses TRBV27 with TRBJ2-3; 7 bases are a match to TRBD1. The CDR3 loop spans 17 amino acids. Germline V gene lookup returns CDR1 MNHEY and CDR2 SMNVEV (reference sequence). The junction had 7 bases not matched to a gene; V was cut back by 1 base and J by 0 bases.

The rearrangement joins TRBV5-4 to TRBJ2-3, with 12 bases lining up with TRBD2. The ends lost 4 bases at V and 3 bases at J; junction bases unmatched: 12. This CDR3 is 18 amino acids long. Germline V CDR1 and CDR2: SGHNT, YYREEE (reference sequence). The chain's CDR3 is CASSPDDPSGGATDTQYF. In DNA form, the CDR3 reads TGTGCCAGCAGCCCGGACGACCCTAGCGGGGGGGCGACAGATACGCAGTATTTT.

This clone was detected only once. The V call is TRBV4-2, the J call TRBJ2-1, with a possible D match to TRBD2 (7 bases). This CDR3 spans 15 amino acids. Trimming removed 5 bases at V and 1 base at J, with 12 bases between. CDR1 LGHNA and CDR2 YNFKEQ come from the germline V gene. The DNA for the CDR3 is TGTGCCAGCAGCTACGGGGGGACATCCTACAATGAGCAGTTCTTC. It yields the protein CASSYGGTSYNEQFF.

The gene calls are TRBV5-1 and TRBJ2-7; a weak D match, TRBD2 (6 bases). Germline V lookup: CDR1 SGHRS, CDR2 YFSETQ. The CDR3 contains 13 residues. V was cut by 1 base and J by 5 bases, with 10 bases left in between. The DNA of the CDR3 is TGCGCCAGCAGCTTGCGGGGGAACCACGAGCAGTACTTC. It codes for CASSLRGNHEQYF.

The rearrangement uses TRBV29-1 and TRBJ1-2; 7 bases line up with TRBD1. CDR3 length equals 12 residues. Germline V gene sequence: CDR1 SQVTM, CDR2 ANQGSEA. V trimming: 6 bases; J trimming: 8 bases; junction bases outside the gene matches: 9. The CDR3 DNA sequence: TGCAGCGTCCTGACAGGGTCTTTCGGCTACACCTTC. This encodes CSVLTGSFGYTF. Supplemented by reference TRBV29-1 and TRBJ1-2, the full variable domain reads SAVISQKPSRDICQRGTSLTIQCQVDSQVTMMFWYRQQPGQSLTLIATANQGSEATYESGFVIDKFPISRPNLTFSTLTVSNMSPEDSSIYLCSVLTGSFGYTFGSGTRLTVV.

Only a few counts were recorded for this clone. V is TRBV3-1 (or the pseudogene TRBV3-2) and J is TRBJ2-2, with D unresolved. Germline V lookup: CDR1 LGHDT, CDR2 YNNKEL (reference sequence). This CDR3 has 15 residues. Deletions cut 9 bases from V and 3 bases from J, with 17 bases between. CDR3 region: CASTMRLADTGELFF. In DNA, the CDR3 is TGTGCCAGTACGATGAGGTTGGCGGACACCGGGGAGCTGTTTTTT.

The chain joins TRBV5-4 to TRBJ2-2; D uncertain. The CDR3 length is 17 residues. The V end was cut by 2 bases, the J end by 3 bases, with 17 bases between. Germline CDR1 and CDR2: SGHNT and YYREEE (reference sequence). The DNA of the CDR3 is TGTGCCAGCAGCTTCCGACTGGATAGAGTTTACACCGGGGAGCTGTTTTTT. Translation gives CASSFRLDRVYTGELFF.

This clone has a handful of counts. Other DNA variants within this sample encode the same CDR3. Here the CDR3 reads CAWRLAGGPDTQYF. CDR3 nucleotides: TGTGCCTGGAGACTAGCGGGGGGGCCAGATACGCAGTATTTT. The V call is TRBV30, the J call TRBJ2-3; TRBD2 matches at 13 bases. Looked up from germline, CDR1 is GTSNPN and CDR2 is SVGIG (reference sequence). V dropped 3 bases and J dropped 4; count of bases not matched to a gene: 1. The CDR3 totals 14 residues.

This clone was found once. The chain carries TRBV6-2 or TRBV6-3 and TRBJ2-3; TRBD2 aligns across 7 bases. V dropped 5 bases and J dropped 0; count of bases not matched to a gene: 5. Germline assignment: CDR1 MNHEY and CDR2 SVGEGT. This CDR3 is 15 amino acids long. CDR3 loop: CASSRGSGSTDTQYF. The CDR3, as DNA: TGTGCCAGCAGTCGGGGTAGCGGGAGCACAGATACGCAGTATTTT.

This chain connects TRBV5-1 to TRBJ2-5; TRBD2 matches 11 bases. V was clipped by 5 bases and J by 9 bases; unmatched bases: 9. This CDR3 spans 14 amino acids. Germline CDR1 is SGHRS and CDR2 is YFSETQ. The CDR3 sequence: CASSPGLAVKAQYF. The CDR3 bases are TGCGCCAGCAGTCCGGGACTAGCGGTTAAGGCCCAGTACTTC. Full variable domain (remainder filled in from reference TRBV5-1 and TRBJ2-5): KAGVTQTPRYLIKTRGQQVTLSCSPISGHRSVSWYQQTPGQGLQFLFEYFSETQRNKGNFPGRFSGRQFSNSRSEMNVSTLELGDSALYLCASSPGLAVKAQYFGPGTRLLVL.

J is TRBJ1-1 and V is TRBV5-1; TRBD1 is a possible D gene (5 bases). This CDR3 spans 17 amino acids. The germline V gene encodes CDR1 SGHRS and CDR2 YFSETQ. Between the trimmed V and J ends, which lost 1 base and 4 bases, there was a span of 20 bases. CDR3 loop: CASSLSTGQGSGTEAFF. CDR3 sequence (DNA): TGCGCCAGCAGCTTGAGCACAGGCCAAGGTAGCGGCACTGAAGCTTTCTTT.

V and J are TRBV5-1 and TRBJ1-5; tentative D call: TRBD1 (6 bases). Per the germline V gene, CDR1 is SGHRS and CDR2 is YFSETQ. This CDR3 contains 14 residues. V gave up 0 bases and J gave up 4 bases, with 8 bases separating them. The DNA of the CDR3 is TGCGCCAGCAGCTTGGGGGGGCCAAATCAGCCCCAGCATTTT. It specifies CASSLGGPNQPQHF.

V usage is TRBV7-3 and J usage is TRBJ2-1, with D uncertain. The germline V and J ends were trimmed by 1 base and 5 bases, with 3 bases remaining between them. Germline CDR1 reads SGHTA; CDR2 reads FQGTGA. CDR3 length: 12 amino acids. The CDR3, as DNA: TGTGCCAGCAGCTTAAGAGACAATGAGCAGTTCTTC. The encoded protein is CASSLRDNEQFF.

The chain employs TRBV5-5 and TRBJ1-5, with D unclear. Trimming took off 1 base at V and 5 bases at J, with 7 bases between the two ends. Germline loops: CDR1 SGHKS, CDR2 YYEKEE (reference sequence). The CDR3 spans 13 residues. The CDR3 here is CASSLSGDQPQHF. The CDR3 DNA follows: TGTGCCAGCAGCTTGTCGGGAGATCAGCCCCAGCATTTT.

The chain combines TRBV11-3 with TRBJ1-1; D ambiguous. The CDR3 spans 15 residues. V lost 1 base to trimming and J lost 1 base, with 10 bases between them. Germline lookup yields CDR1 SGHNT and CDR2 YENEEA. In DNA, the CDR3 is TGTGCCAGCAGCTTAGGGCACACAGAGAACACTGAAGCTTTCTTT. This encodes CASSLGHTENTEAFF. Together with reference TRBV11-3 and TRBJ1-1, the CDR3 gives the full variable domain: EAGVVQSPRYKIIEKKQPVAFWCNPISGHNTLYWYLQNLGQGPELLIRYENEEAVDDSQLPKDRFSAERLKGVDSTLKIQPAELGDSAVYLCASSLGHTENTEAFFGQGTRLTVV.

The chain combines TRBV7-9 with TRBJ1-4; the D gene is possibly TRBD1 (5 bases). This CDR3 region has 15 residues. V was clipped by 1 base and J by 8 bases, with 14 bases between them. Germline values: CDR1 SEHNR, CDR2 FQNEAQ (reference sequence). In DNA form, the CDR3 reads TGTGCCAGCAGCTTAGGACAGTCTTTTAACGAAAAACTGTTTTTT. Translating it yields CASSLGQSFNEKLFF.

The chain joins TRBV7-2 to TRBJ1-6; D is undetermined. Germline lookup yields CDR1 SGHTA and CDR2 FQGNSA. V lost 4 bases, J lost 6 bases, and 16 bases lay in between. The CDR3 totals 16 residues. In DNA form, the CDR3 reads TGTGCCAGCAGCTCTGACAACCGGCACCCTAATTCACCCCTCCACTTT. This gives the protein CASSSDNRHPNSPLHF.

The chain links TRBV27 to TRBJ1-2; 8 positions match TRBD1. Germline CDR1 MNHEY, CDR2 SMNVEV (reference sequence). The CDR3 consists of 17 residues. J gave up 4 bases and V 8 bases, and 18 bases lay outside the gene matches. The CDR3 DNA reads TGTGCCAGCGGATCAACAGGACAGGGAGTGTCTATCTATGGCTACACCTTC. Its protein is CASGSTGQGVSIYGYTF.

This clone was detected only once. The chain uses TRBV19 and TRBJ2-3, with D possibly TRBD2 on 6 matching bases. The germline V gene has CDR1 LNHDA and CDR2 SQIVND (reference sequence). Between the trimmed V and J ends, which lost 5 bases and 2 bases, there was a span of 17 bases. The length of the CDR3 is 16 residues. The CDR3 DNA reads as TGTGCCAGTAGTGGTTCCGCGCGGGGATCCACAGATACGCAGTATTTT. It translates to CASSGSARGSTDTQYF. Variable domain in full (rest from reference TRBV19 and TRBJ2-3): DGGITQSPKYLFRKEGQNVTLSCEQNLNHDAMYWYRQDPGQGLRLIYYSQIVNDFQKGDIAEGYSVSREKKESFPLTVTSAQKNPTAFYLCASSGSARGSTDTQYFGPGTRLTVL.

The CDR3 reads CASRSSYEQYF. The CDR3 nucleotides read TGTGCCAGCAGGAGCTCCTACGAGCAGTACTTC. J is TRBJ2-7 and V is TRBV3-1 (or the pseudogene TRBV3-2); D remains ambiguous. The CDR3 consists of 11 residues. Trimming took off 6 bases at V and 0 bases at J, with 3 bases between the two ends. CDR1 and CDR2 from the germline V gene are LGHDT and YNNKEL (reference sequence).